These 28 T cell receptor beta chains share one sample of origin, sequenced in a study of cytomegalovirus exposure and HLA in healthy donors. Vbeta (60) and Jbeta (13) primers were used in the PCR. Assay used: immunoSEQ multiplex PCR; TCRdb lists only in-frame clones, some missing. The data contain about 300,000 clones, 86% of them singletons. The sequenced sample was PBMCs. The receptors here all came from a man in his forties or fifties in good health and CMV-seropositive.

This clone came up a few times. This chain uses TRBV6-5 with TRBJ2-3, with TRBD1 matching over 7 bases. The CDR3 spans 15 residues. The germline CDR1 and CDR2 sequences are MNHEY and SVGAGI. The ends lost 6 bases at V and 2 bases at J; junction bases unmatched: 8. The CDR3 DNA reads TGTGCCAGCAGCCTAGGACAGGAGATCACAGATACGCAGTATTTT. The encoded protein is CASSLGQEITDTQYF.

The chain uses TRBV4-1 and TRBJ2-1; 12 bases are a match to TRBD1. Trimming at V came to 2 bases and at J to 8 bases, leaving 4 bases not matched to a gene. There are 15 residues in the CDR3. Germline V CDR1 and CDR2: MGHRA, YSYEKL. In DNA form, the CDR3 reads TGCGCCAGCAGCCAAATGGGACAGGGGGCTCATGAGCAGTTCTTC. Its protein product is CASSQMGQGAHEQFF.

The CDR3 DNA is TGTGCCAGCAGCCCTGGACCCCGGGGAACCTACGAGCAGTACTTC. It is translated as CASSPGPRGTYEQYF. The chain employs TRBV9 and TRBJ2-7, with D perhaps TRBD2 (5 bases). CDR1 and CDR2 from the germline V gene are SGDLS and YYNGEE. This CDR3 has 15 residues. V dropped 4 bases and J dropped 2 bases, with 16 bases sitting between them.

DNA for the CDR3: TGTGCCAGCAGCTTAGAGGGGGTTAGGAATCGGCTCCCGAACAATGAGCAGTTCTTC. It encodes CASSLEGVRNRLPNNEQFF. The chain has TRBV7-2 and TRBJ2-1; the D gene is possibly TRBD1 (6 bases). Deletions cut 1 base from V and 5 bases from J, with 24 bases between. The CDR3 is 19 amino acids. Germline values: CDR1 SGHTA, CDR2 FQGNSA.

The gene calls are TRBV23-1 and TRBJ2-7; 9 bases are shared with TRBD2. Being an ORF, TRBV23-1 has a function that is uncertain. This CDR3 has 17 residues. V was pared by 3 bases and J by 3 bases, with 12 bases of the junction left unmatched. CDR3 region: CASSQRGGRGNCYEQYF. In nucleotides, the CDR3 is TGCGCCAGCAGTCAGCGGGGGGGCAGGGGCAATTGCTACGAGCAGTACTTC.

This clone was counted between two and nine times. The genes are TRBV10-1 and TRBJ1-1; D perhaps matches TRBD1 (6 bases). This CDR3 region has 14 residues. V was clipped by 2 bases and J by 2 bases, with 9 bases between them. Germline assignment: CDR1 WNHNN and CDR2 SYGVQD (reference sequence). The CDR3 nucleotides are TGCGCCAGCAGTGAGGACAGGTTTAACACTGAAGCTTTCTTT. Encoded protein: CASSEDRFNTEAFF.

This chain connects TRBV7-2 to TRBJ2-1; TRBD2 matches 11 bases. CDR1 and CDR2 from the germline V gene are SGHTA and FQGNSA. The trim removed 1 base at V and 7 bases at J, leaving 12 bases unmatched. CDR3 size: 18 residues. This CDR3 reads CASSLGVLAGGGGNEQFF. The CDR3 DNA is TGTGCCAGCAGCTTAGGGGTCCTAGCGGGAGGTGGGGGGAATGAGCAGTTCTTC.

This clone showed up just a few times. The gene calls are TRBV6-5 and TRBJ1-1; no reliable D call. Germline V gene sequence: CDR1 MNHEY, CDR2 SVGAGI. Trimming stripped 2 bases from V and 1 base from J, with 11 bases between. This CDR3 has 15 amino acids. CDR3 nucleotides: TGTGCCAGCAGTTACAGAGCTCCCACGAACACTGAAGCTTTCTTT. Protein product: CASSYRAPTNTEAFF.

The chain combines TRBV13 with TRBJ2-7; 15 positions match TRBD2. There are 16 residues in the CDR3. CDR1 is PRHDT, CDR2 FYEKMQ, per germline (reference sequence). V lost 5 bases, J lost 4 bases, and 6 bases stayed unmatched. CDR3 nucleotides: TGTGCCAGCAGCCCCACTGGACTAGCGGGAGGGTACGAGCAGTACTTC. Its protein is CASSPTGLAGGYEQYF.

This chain uses TRBV27 with TRBJ1-5; D call uncertain. The CDR3 has 14 amino acids. In germline, CDR1 is MNHEY, CDR2 SMNVEV (reference sequence). V lost 8 bases to trimming and J lost 0 bases, with 11 bases between them. CDR3 protein: CASSWAGSNQPQHF. CDR3 sequence (DNA): TGTGCCAGCTCTTGGGCTGGTAGCAATCAGCCCCAGCATTTT.

V gene TRBV2 combines with J gene TRBJ2-1, with TRBD2 identical over 10 bases. The germline CDR1 and CDR2 sequences are SNHLY and FYNNEI. The ends lost 9 bases at V and 0 bases at J; junction bases unmatched: 5. This CDR3 region has 15 residues. Here the CDR3 reads CASVAGGSSYNEQFF. CDR3 nucleotide sequence: TGTGCCAGTGTAGCGGGAGGCAGCTCCTACAATGAGCAGTTCTTC.

The chain employs TRBV27 and TRBJ2-7, with 8 bases lining up with TRBD1. V was clipped by 3 bases and J by 3 bases; unmatched bases: 1. Germline values: CDR1 MNHEY, CDR2 SMNVEV (reference sequence). This CDR3 comprises 13 residues. Here the CDR3 reads CASSFDRGYEQYF. The CDR3 DNA is TGTGCCAGCAGTTTTGACAGGGGCTACGAGCAGTACTTC.

The rearrangement uses TRBV6-5 and TRBJ1-1, with D possibly TRBD1 on 5 matching bases. V lost 7 bases and J lost 8, with 20 bases in between. Looked up from germline, CDR1 is MNHEY and CDR2 is SVGAGI. This CDR3 has 14 residues. Here the CDR3 reads CASTERGGEWEAFF. In nucleotides, the CDR3 is TGTGCCAGCACTGAGCGGGGAGGGGAGTGGGAAGCTTTCTTT.

The V gene is TRBV28, the J gene TRBJ2-7; the D gene is possibly TRBD2 (5 bases). From germline, CDR1 is MDHEN and CDR2 SYDVKM. Trimming pared 3 bases from V and 4 bases from J, leaving 19 bases between. This CDR3 is built from 16 residues. The CDR3 DNA follows: TGTGCCAGCAGTTTTCCCTTTGGAGCGGACGAATACGAGCAGTACTTC. This translates into CASSFPFGADEYEQYF.

The chain uses TRBV9 and TRBJ2-6; TRBD2 matches at 13 bases. The CDR3 spans 19 residues. Germline loops: CDR1 SGDLS, CDR2 YYNGEE. Trimming removed 4 bases from V and 1 base from J; junction bases left unmatched: 8. The CDR3 DNA follows: TGTGCCAGCAGCTTCAGACTAGCGGGAGGTTCATCTGGGGCCAACGTCCTGACTTTC. It codes for CASSFRLAGGSSGANVLTF.

V usage is TRBV9 and J usage is TRBJ2-6; 13 nucleotides line up with TRBD2. The CDR3 has 18 amino acids. Trimming took 4 bases from V and 2 from J; bases not matched to a gene: 6. CDR1 and CDR2 from the germline V gene are SGDLS and YYNGEE. Here the CDR3 DNA reads TGTGCCAGCAGCCCGGGACTAGCGGGGTCTCCTGGGGCCAACGTCCTGACTTTC. As protein: CASSPGLAGSPGANVLTF.

The chain joins TRBV29-1 to TRBJ1-1; tentative D call: TRBD1 (6 bases). In germline, CDR1 is SQVTM, CDR2 ANQGSEA. The CDR3 runs 12 residues. V gave up 3 bases and J gave up 2 bases, with 7 bases separating them. CDR3 amino acids: CSVDRGNTEAFF. The CDR3 nucleotides are TGCAGCGTTGACAGGGGCAACACTGAAGCTTTCTTT.

As regards this clone: A read error may account for a junction end that differs from germline. The J gene is TRBJ1-2, the V gene TRBV7-9; 7 bases are a match to TRBD1. The germline V gene encodes CDR1 SEHNR and CDR2 FQNEAQ (reference sequence). The CDR3 runs to 18 residues. The CDR3 spells CSSSLESGRGILNYGYTF. CDR3 bases: TGTTCCAGCAGCTTAGAGTCGGGCAGGGGGATACTTAACTATGGCTACACCTTC.

The rearrangement uses TRBV6-5 and TRBJ1-1; D might be TRBD1 (5 bases). Trimming cost V 5 bases and J 4 bases, with 14 bases left between them. The CDR3 has 14 residues. CDR1 is MNHEY and CDR2 is SVGAGI in the germline V gene. CDR3 DNA: TGTGCCAGCAGTCTGACTACGGGACTCACTGAAGCTTTCTTT. Amino acid sequence: CASSLTTGLTEAFF.

This clone was recorded a few times. The rearrangement uses TRBV12-5 and TRBJ1-1; D not certain. V was pared by 9 bases and J by 0 bases, with 11 bases between. In germline, CDR1 is LGHNT, CDR2 FRNRAP. The CDR3 covers 13 residues. The chain's CDR3 is CASGKGVNTEAFF. The DNA for the CDR3 is TGTGCTAGCGGAAAGGGAGTGAACACTGAAGCTTTCTTT.

This sequence joins TRBV5-1 and TRBJ2-2; TRBD2 might be the D (6 bases). Germline V gives CDR1 SGHRS, CDR2 YFSETQ. Trimming removed 4 bases at V and 1 base at J, with 11 bases between. The CDR3 consists of 15 residues. CDR3 nucleotides: TGCGCCAGCAGCCCCGGGGGAGGGAACACCGGGGAGCTGTTTTTT. Translation gives CASSPGGGNTGELFF. The variable domain in full, with the rest retrieved from reference TRBV5-1 and TRBJ2-2, is KAGVTQTPRYLIKTRGQQVTLSCSPISGHRSVSWYQQTPGQGLQFLFEYFSETQRNKGNFPGRFSGRQFSNSRSEMNVSTLELGDSALYLCASSPGGGNTGELFFGEGSRLTVL.

This clone was seen a few times. V and J are TRBV9 and TRBJ1-4; 11 bases match TRBD1. Trimming took 2 bases from V and 7 from J; bases not matched to a gene: 7. The CDR3 runs 16 residues. The germline V gene has CDR1 SGDLS and CDR2 YYNGEE. In DNA, the CDR3 is TGTGCCAGCAGCGTCGGGACAGGGGGAGGTTTTGAAAAACTGTTTTTT. This gives the protein CASSVGTGGGFEKLFF.

This clone has a handful of counts. This rearrangement joins TRBV4-3 to TRBJ1-1, with no clear D. The germline V and J ends were trimmed by 1 base and 7 bases, with 16 bases remaining between them. This CDR3 contains 15 residues. The germline V gene has CDR1 LGHNA and CDR2 YSLEER. CDR3: CASSQAAGNLREAFF. CDR3 nucleotide sequence: TGCGCCAGCAGCCAAGCTGCGGGAAACCTACGTGAAGCTTTCTTT.

This chain links TRBV19 with TRBJ2-7, with TRBD2 matching over 9 bases. J gave up 4 bases and V 1 base, and 5 bases lay outside the gene matches. The V gene's germline CDR1 is LNHDA and CDR2 SQIVND (reference sequence). The CDR3 runs to 15 residues. The CDR3 is CASSIGVSGSYEQYF. CDR3 sequence (DNA): TGTGCCAGTAGTATAGGCGTTAGCGGGAGTTACGAGCAGTACTTC.

The chain recombines TRBV19 with TRBJ2-1; no clear D. Germline CDR1 LNHDA, CDR2 SQIVND (reference sequence). Trimming shortened V by 3 bases and J by 0 bases, and 9 bases separated the two germline ends. The CDR3 has 15 amino acids. CDR3: CASSIVPSSYNEQFF. CDR3 nucleotides: TGTGCCAGTAGTATCGTACCTAGCTCCTACAATGAGCAGTTCTTC.

The chain combines TRBV5-1 with TRBJ2-3, with D possibly being TRBD2 (5 bases). This CDR3 has 14 residues. V lost 1 base, J lost 6 bases, and 12 bases lay in between. Germline V gives CDR1 SGHRS, CDR2 YFSETQ. This CDR3 reads CASSLYSGTDTQYF. The CDR3 DNA reads as TGCGCCAGCAGCTTGTACAGCGGTACCGATACGCAGTATTTT. The complete variable domain, with remaining parts taken from reference TRBV5-1 and TRBJ2-3, reads KAGVTQTPRYLIKTRGQQVTLSCSPISGHRSVSWYQQTPGQGLQFLFEYFSETQRNKGNFPGRFSGRQFSNSRSEMNVSTLELGDSALYLCASSLYSGTDTQYFGPGTRLTVL.

This clone appeared a single time. The V and J genes are TRBV11-2 and TRBJ2-3, with 12 positions matching TRBD2. Germline CDR1 reads SGHAT; CDR2 reads FQNNGV. The V segment lost 5 bases and the J segment 5 bases; nucleotides outside the gene matches: 5. This CDR3 is 15 amino acids long. The CDR3 coding sequence is TGTGCCAGCAGCCATAGACTAGCGGGAGTAGATACGCAGTATTTT. It codes for CASSHRLAGVDTQYF.

This clone was seen a few times. This chain joins TRBV28 and TRBJ1-1; D is perhaps TRBD1 (6 bases). Germline V gives CDR1 MDHEN, CDR2 SYDVKM. This CDR3 contains 14 residues. Trimming left V 3 bases short and J 1 base short, with 9 bases between. This CDR3 reads CASSLIQGNTEAFF. CDR3 sequence (DNA): TGTGCCAGCAGTTTGATACAGGGGAACACTGAAGCTTTCTTT.